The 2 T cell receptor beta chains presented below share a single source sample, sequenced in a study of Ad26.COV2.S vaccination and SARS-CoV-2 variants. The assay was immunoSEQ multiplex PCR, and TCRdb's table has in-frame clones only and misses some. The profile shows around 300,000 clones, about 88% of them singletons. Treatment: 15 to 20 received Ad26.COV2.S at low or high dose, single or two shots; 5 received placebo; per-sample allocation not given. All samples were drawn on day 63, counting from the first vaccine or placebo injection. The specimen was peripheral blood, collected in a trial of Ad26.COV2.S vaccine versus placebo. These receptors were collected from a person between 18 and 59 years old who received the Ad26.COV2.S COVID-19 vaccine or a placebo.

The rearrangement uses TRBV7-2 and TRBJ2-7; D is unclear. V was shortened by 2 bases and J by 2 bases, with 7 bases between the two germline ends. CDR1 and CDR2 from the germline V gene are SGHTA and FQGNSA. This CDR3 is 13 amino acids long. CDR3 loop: CASSLTRTYEQYF. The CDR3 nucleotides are TGTGCCAGCAGCTTAACAAGAACCTACGAGCAGTACTTC.

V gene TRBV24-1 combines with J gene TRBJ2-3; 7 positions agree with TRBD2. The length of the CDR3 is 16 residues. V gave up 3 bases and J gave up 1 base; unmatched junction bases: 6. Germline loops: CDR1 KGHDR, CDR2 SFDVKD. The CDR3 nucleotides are TGTGCCACCAGTGATCTCGGAGCGGGGCGCACAGATACGCAGTATTTT. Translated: CATSDLGAGRTDTQYF.